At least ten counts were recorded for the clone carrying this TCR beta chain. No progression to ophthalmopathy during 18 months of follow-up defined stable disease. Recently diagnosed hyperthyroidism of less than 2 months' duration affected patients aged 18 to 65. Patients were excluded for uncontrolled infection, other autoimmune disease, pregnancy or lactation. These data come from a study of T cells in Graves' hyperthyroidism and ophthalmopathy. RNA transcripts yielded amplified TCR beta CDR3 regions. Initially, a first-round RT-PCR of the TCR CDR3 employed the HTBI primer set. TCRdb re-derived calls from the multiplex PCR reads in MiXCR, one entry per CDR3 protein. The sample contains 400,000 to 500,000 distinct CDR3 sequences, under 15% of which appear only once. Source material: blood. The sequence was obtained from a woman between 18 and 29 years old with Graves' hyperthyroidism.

The CDR3: CASSRGARGTEAFF. CDR3 bases: TGTGCCAGCAGCCGAGGGGCGAGAGGGACTGAAGCTTTCTTT. The chain joins TRBV27 to TRBJ1-1, with D perhaps TRBD1 (5 bases). Looked up from germline, CDR1 is MNHEY and CDR2 is SMNVEV (reference sequence). Trimming pared 6 bases from V and 5 bases from J, leaving 16 bases between. The CDR3 spans 14 residues.